This entry is about one TCR beta chain. No antigen is known for it. Trimming pared 2 bases from V and 0 bases from J, leaving 9 bases between. Germline assignment: CDR1 MNHNS and CDR2 SASEGT. This CDR3 spans 15 amino acids. TCRdb's copy holds only in-frame clones and misses some; the assay was immunoSEQ multiplex PCR. Here the sample spans about 1.5 million clones, nearly 99% being singletons. This entry is derived from a study of shared clonotypes between healthy human individuals. General study points: Among donors, sharing of clonotypes was expected to be affected by sequencing depth.

The rearrangement joins TRBV6-1 to TRBJ2-3; no firm D call. Sequenced sample: naive CD4+ T cells sorted from blood. Indicated subset: CD45RA+ positively selected. The TCR comes from a young man in good health. This CDR3 reads CASSEWTSSTDTQYF. CDR3 sequence (DNA): TGTGCCAGCAGTGAATGGACCTCTAGCACAGATACGCAGTATTTT.